The clone carrying this TCR beta chain was seen a handful of times. Its antigen remains unknown. CDR1 and CDR2 (germline): SGHAT, FQNNGV. V lost 5 bases, J lost 6 bases, and 12 bases stayed unmatched. The CDR3 spans 15 residues. This sample was taken from a study of T cells after yellow fever vaccination. Making TCR cDNA involved 5'RACE template switching, which added UMIs and a universal primer site. TCRdb redid the calling of the 5' RACE reads with MiXCR, one entry per CDR3 protein. This table holds about 550,000 distinct CDR3 sequences, 19% found once. Overall study results and limits: The study re-detected most primary-vaccination clones after the booster (approximately 96% CD4, 85% to 90% CD8). Abundant bulk-population clonotypes could contaminate the FACS-sorted repertoires. Clonotypes shared by both compartments, CD4 and CD8, made up a small share.

Here the sequenced sample was PBMCs, taken 15 days after the yellow fever booster vaccination. This clonotype originated in a man aged 30 to 39 who received the YFV17D yellow fever vaccine. The chain couples TRBV11-2 to TRBJ2-7; TRBD2 matches 8 bases. This CDR3 reads CASSDDVGTSGEQYF. The CDR3 nucleotides read TGTGCCAGCAGCGACGATGTAGGGACTAGTGGCGAGCAGTACTTC.